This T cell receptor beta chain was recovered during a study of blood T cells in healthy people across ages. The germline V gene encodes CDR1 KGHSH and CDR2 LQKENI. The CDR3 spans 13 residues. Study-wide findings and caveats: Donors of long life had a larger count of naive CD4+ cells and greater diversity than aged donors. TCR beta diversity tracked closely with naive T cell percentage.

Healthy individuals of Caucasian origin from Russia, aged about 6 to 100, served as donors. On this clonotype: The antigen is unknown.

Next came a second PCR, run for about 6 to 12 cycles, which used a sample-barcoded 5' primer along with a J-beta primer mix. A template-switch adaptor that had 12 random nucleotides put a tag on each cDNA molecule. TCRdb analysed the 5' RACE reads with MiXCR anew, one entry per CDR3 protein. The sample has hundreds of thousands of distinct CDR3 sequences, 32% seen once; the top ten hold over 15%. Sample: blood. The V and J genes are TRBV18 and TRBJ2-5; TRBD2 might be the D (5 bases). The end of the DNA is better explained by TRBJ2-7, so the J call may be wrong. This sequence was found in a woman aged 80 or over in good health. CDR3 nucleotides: TGTGCCAGCTCACCATTTTCCGGGGACGAGCAGTACTTC. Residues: CASSPFSGDEQYF.